The clone carrying this TCR beta chain was counted at least ten times. Its target is unknown. The data are from a study of identical twins. Findings and caveats of the study: Abundant cord blood beta clonotypes carried fewer insertions; memory repertoires showed none.

TCRdb passed the 5' RACE reads through MiXCR, listing each CDR3 protein once. Among 400,000 to 500,000 distinct CDR3 sequences, 15% to 20% were seen once, and the ten largest hold 9.5% to 15%. Input material: naive T cells sorted from blood. The clonotype comes from a man aged 50-60 years in good health.

CDR3: CASGFSGTYEQYF. The CDR3 DNA follows: TGTGCTAGTGGTTTTAGCGGAACCTACGAGCAGTACTTC. The V call is TRBV12-5, the J call TRBJ2-7, with D perhaps matching TRBD2 (6 bases). The CDR3 length is 13 residues. Germline CDR1 reads LGHNT; CDR2 reads FRNRAP. V lost 3 bases and J 2 bases, leaving 8 bases between the germline ends.